A selection of T cell receptor beta chains follows, all from one sample in a study of cytomegalovirus exposure and HLA in healthy donors. This table comes from immunoSEQ multiplex PCR, and its TCRdb copy is limited to in-frame clones, with some not included. The sample has 150,000 to 200,000 clones, about 81% seen once. Source material: PBMCs. The source is a young woman in good health and CMV-seronegative. The CDR3 runs from the conserved cysteine through the conserved F or W. A D gene is named only where the DNA matches it firmly. Size values are once, few and many counts, or a class for expanded clones, and some rows have none.

D	V	J	size	CDR3	DNA
TRBD1	TRBV6-5	TRBJ1-5	-	CASRPDRGRNQPQHF	TGTGCCAGCAGGCCCGACAGGGGTAGGAATCAGCCCCAGCATTTT
-	TRBV5-1	TRBJ2-5	-	CASSHQWETQYF	TGCGCCAGCAGCCACCAGTGGGAGACCCAGTACTTC
-	TRBV15	TRBJ1-5	-	CATSRDGAVAQPQHF	TGTGCCACCAGCAGAGATGGGGCAGTGGCTCAGCCCCAGCATTTT
-	TRBV7-6	TRBJ2-7	-	CASSSRDGREQYF	TGTGCCAGCAGCTCCAGGGATGGGCGGGAGCAGTACTTC
-	TRBV7-6	TRBJ1-5	-	CASSSDRNQPQHF	TGTGCCAGCAGCTCAGACAGGAATCAGCCCCAGCATTTT
-	TRBV14	TRBJ2-5	-	CASSQGTSRRLQETQYF	TGTGCCAGCAGCCAAGGAACATCACGGAGATTGCAAGAGACCCAGTACTTC
-	TRBV6-5	TRBJ2-5	-	CASGRPQETQYF	TGTGCCAGCGGGAGACCCCAAGAGACCCAGTACTTC
TRBD1	TRBV11-3	TRBJ2-7	-	CASSSRGLPYEQYF	TGTGCCAGCAGCTCCAGGGGGCTCCCCTACGAGCAGTACTTC
-	TRBV6-5	TRBJ1-5	-	CASSRGEGNQPQHF	TGTGCCAGCAGTCGGGGGGAGGGCAATCAGCCCCAGCATTTT
-	TRBV29-1	TRBJ1-1	-	CSVLTGTVYTEAFF	TGCAGCGTATTAACAGGGACGGTGTACACTGAAGCTTTCTTT
-	TRBV5-1	TRBJ2-5	-	CASSFTAGQETQYF	TGCGCCAGCAGCTTCACAGCGGGCCAAGAGACCCAGTACTTC
TRBD2	TRBV5-1	TRBJ2-7	-	CASSSGTSGVSYEQYF	TGCGCCAGCAGCTCCGGGACTAGCGGGGTTTCCTACGAGCAGTACTTC
TRBD1	TRBV27	TRBJ2-5	-	CASSRATGLETQYF	TGTGCCAGCAGTCGGGCGACAGGGCTAGAGACTCAGTACTTC
-	TRBV7-2	TRBJ1-1	few	CASSLADFEAFF	TGTGCCAGCAGCTTAGCAGACTTTGAAGCTTTCTTT
-	TRBV27	TRBJ1-1	-	CASSLSGPYTEAFF	TGTGCCAGCAGTTTATCGGGCCCCTACACTGAAGCTTTCTTT
-	TRBV20-1	TRBJ2-7	-	CSAYNYEQYF	TGCAGTGCTTATAACTACGAGCAGTACTTC
-	TRBV11-2	TRBJ2-7	-	CASSPGQTYEQYF	TGTGCCAGCAGCCCCGGACAGACCTACGAGCAGTACTTC
-	TRBV4-2	TRBJ2-5	few	CASSQLTQGYSGETQYF	TGTGCCAGCAGCCAGCTAACACAGGGATACAGTGGGGAGACCCAGTACTTC
-	TRBV9	TRBJ1-1	few	CASSQMNTEAFF	TGTGCCAGCAGCCAAATGAACACTGAAGCTTTCTTT
TRBD2	TRBV5-4	TRBJ2-4	-	CASRPSGIAKNIQYF	TGTGCCAGCAGACCGAGCGGGATAGCCAAAAACATTCAGTACTTC
TRBD2	TRBV5-4	TRBJ2-1	once	CASSFGGRAGDEQFF	TGTGCCAGCAGCTTTGGCGGGAGGGCCGGGGATGAGCAGTTCTTC
TRBD1	TRBV27	TRBJ1-2	few	CATKGTGGTNYGYTF	TGTGCCACCAAGGGGACAGGGGGTACTAACTATGGCTACACCTTC
TRBD1	TRBV27	TRBJ2-3	-	CASSPISPTTGPVADTQYF	TGTGCCAGCAGTCCGATATCACCCACGACAGGGCCCGTGGCAGATACGCAGTATTTT
TRBD1	TRBV6-1	TRBJ1-2	-	CASREFGTVYSNYGYTF	TGTGCCAGCAGAGAATTCGGGACAGTATATTCTAACTATGGCTACACCTTC
-	TRBV6-5	TRBJ1-2	-	CASSYGPGRERNGYTF	TGTGCCAGCAGTTACGGGCCGGGCAGGGAAAGAAATGGCTACACCTTC
TRBD1	TRBV5-1	TRBJ2-5	-	CASSLGQGRETQYF	TGCGCCAGCAGCTTAGGACAGGGGCGAGAGACCCAGTACTTC
-	TRBV5-1	TRBJ2-2	-	CASSSGHYTGELFF	TGCGCCAGCAGCTCCGGACATTACACCGGGGAGCTGTTTTTT
-	TRBV19	TRBJ1-5	-	CASRWTAFGQPQHF	TGTGCCAGTAGATGGACAGCGTTCGGGCAGCCCCAGCATTTT
-	TRBV7-9	TRBJ2-2	-	CASSYEQANTGELFF	TGTGCCAGCAGCTACGAGCAAGCGAACACCGGGGAGCTGTTTTTT
-	TRBV6-4	TRBJ2-1	-	CASSDRGQGYSNEQFF	TGTGCCAGCAGTGACAGGGGTCAGGGATACTCCAATGAGCAGTTCTTC
-	TRBV5-8	TRBJ2-1	-	CASSFRGKGPADEQFF	TGTGCCAGCAGCTTTCGCGGGAAGGGGCCTGCGGATGAGCAGTTCTTC
-	TRBV10-1	TRBJ1-2	-	CASSEQGGYGYTF	TGCGCCAGCAGTGAGCAGGGTGGCTATGGCTACACCTTC
-	TRBV27	TRBJ1-5	few	CASSTTGSPSNQPQHF	TGTGCCAGCAGTACTACAGGGAGCCCCTCGAATCAGCCCCAGCATTTT
-	TRBV6-5	TRBJ2-1	-	CASSLAPSSYNEQFF	TGTGCCAGCAGCCTAGCGCCAAGCTCCTACAATGAGCAGTTCTTC
-	TRBV5-1	TRBJ2-7	-	CASSLAGFYEQYF	TGCGCCAGCAGCCTGGCAGGCTTCTACGAGCAGTACTTC
-	TRBV6-5	TRBJ1-5	few	CASSYHGLDQPQHF	TGTGCCAGCAGTTACCACGGGTTAGATCAGCCCCAGCATTTT
TRBD1	TRBV19	TRBJ2-6	-	CASRPNRAGTASSGANVLTF	TGTGCCAGTAGACCAAATAGGGCCGGGACAGCATCATCTGGGGCCAACGTCCTGACTTTC
TRBD2	TRBV7-8	TRBJ2-7	-	CASSPWAGDPTYEQYF	TGTGCCAGCAGCCCATGGGCGGGGGACCCCACCTACGAGCAGTACTTC
-	TRBV19	TRBJ1-4	few	CASSRAAGSSYNEKLFF	TGTGCCAGTAGTAGAGCGGCAGGAAGTTCTTATAATGAAAAACTGTTTTTT
-	TRBV28	TRBJ2-3	-	CASSLLKPDTQYF	TGTGCCAGCAGCCTTCTTAAGCCAGATACGCAGTATTTT
TRBD2	TRBV11-2	TRBJ2-3	-	CASSMGLAGGFKRDTQYF	TGTGCCAGCAGCATGGGACTAGCGGGGGGCTTTAAACGGGATACGCAGTATTTT
-	TRBV6-1	TRBJ1-4	-	CASRGGASQEKLFF	TGTGCCAGCCGAGGGGGTGCCTCCCAAGAAAAACTGTTTTTT
-	TRBV9	TRBJ1-2	-	CASSGQPGEGYTF	TGTGCCAGCAGCGGTCAACCGGGGGAAGGCTACACCTTC
-	TRBV4-1	TRBJ2-7	-	CASSQYEGDSYEQYF	TGCGCCAGCAGCCAATACGAAGGAGACTCCTACGAGCAGTACTTC
-	TRBV7-9	TRBJ1-1	few	CASSLGLTEAFF	TGTGCCAGCAGCTTAGGTCTAACTGAAGCTTTCTTT
TRBD1	TRBV28	TRBJ2-2	-	CASSFGTANTGELFF	TGTGCCAGCAGTTTTGGGACAGCGAACACCGGGGAGCTGTTTTTT
TRBD2	TRBV28	TRBJ2-1	once	CASSQTELAHNEQFF	TGTGCCAGCAGCCAAACCGAACTAGCGCACAATGAGCAGTTCTTC
-	TRBV27	TRBJ2-7	once	CASSPLYEQYF	TGTGCCAGCAGTCCCCTCTACGAGCAGTACTTC
-	TRBV5-5	TRBJ2-5	-	CASSLGGLQETQYF	TGTGCCAGCAGCTTGGGCGGGCTACAAGAGACCCAGTACTTC
-	TRBV27	TRBJ1-6	-	CASSNGHVSPLHF	TGTGCCAGCAGTAATGGACACGTTTCACCCCTCCACTTT
-	TRBV6-6	TRBJ1-1	-	CASTPRQGNTEAFF	TGTGCCAGCACTCCTAGGCAGGGCAACACTGAAGCTTTCTTT
TRBD1	TRBV5-1	TRBJ2-7	-	CASSPEDRATLSYEQYF	TGCGCCAGCAGCCCGGAGGACAGGGCGACTTTATCCTACGAGCAGTACTTC
TRBD1	TRBV29-1	TRBJ2-5	-	CSVDSGQGIQETQYF	TGCAGCGTTGACTCCGGACAGGGGATACAAGAGACCCAGTACTTC
TRBD2	TRBV15	TRBJ2-5	-	CATSRDPYAGGQETQYF	TGTGCCACCAGCAGAGATCCATACGCGGGGGGCCAAGAGACCCAGTACTTC
TRBD2	TRBV2	TRBJ2-5	-	CASTWGLAVEETQYF	TGTGCCAGCACGTGGGGACTAGCGGTTGAGGAGACCCAGTACTTC
TRBD1	TRBV27	TRBJ1-4	-	CASSLRGRGQVYEKLFF	TGTGCCAGCAGTTTACGGGGTAGGGGGCAAGTATATGAAAAACTGTTTTTT
TRBD2	TRBV4-2	TRBJ2-2	-	CASSQDRTSGTGELFF	TGTGCCAGCAGCCAAGACAGGACTAGCGGCACCGGGGAGCTGTTTTTT